The 21 T cell receptor beta chains reported below all come from one sample, sequenced in a study of graft-versus-host responses after intestinal transplantation. Assay: immunoSEQ multiplex PCR; the TCRdb copy retains only in-frame clones and omits some. The repertoire holds about 85,000 clones, under 95% seen once, with 6.5% to 8.5% in the top ten. No antigen is known for these receptors. This specimen consisted of unstimulated CD8+ T cells sorted from spleen or lymph node cells, obtained before transplant. These receptors were taken from a human donor who was the organ donor for an intestinal transplant.

V is TRBV11-2 and J is TRBJ1-3; D is unclear. The V end lost 5 bases, the J end lost 0 bases, and 11 bases lay between the germline ends. The CDR3 is made up of 15 amino acids. Per germline, CDR1 SGHAT and CDR2 FQNNGV. The CDR3 bases are TGTGCCAGCAGCCGCGACGGATTCTCTGGAAACACCATATATTTT. Encoded protein: CASSRDGFSGNTIYF.

This sequence joins TRBV27 and TRBJ1-4, with D perhaps matching TRBD1 (5 bases). V lost 4 bases and J lost 8, with 11 bases in between. Germline CDR1 is MNHEY and CDR2 is SMNVEV (reference sequence). The CDR3 runs 13 residues. CDR3 nucleotide sequence: TGTGCCAGCAGTTGGGGCTTGAACGAAAAACTGTTTTTT. It encodes CASSWGLNEKLFF.

Written as DNA, the CDR3 is TGTGCCAGCAGCTTGAGCAGGGCCACTGAAGCTTTCTTT. Its protein product is CASSLSRATEAFF. The chain recombines TRBV5-6 with TRBJ1-1; possible D gene TRBD1, 5 bases. The CDR3 consists of 13 residues. V was shortened by 1 base and J by 4 bases, with 8 bases between the two germline ends. CDR1 and CDR2 from the germline V gene are SGHDT and YYEEEE.

V gene TRBV28 combines with J gene TRBJ1-5; D gene ambiguous. The CDR3 totals 19 residues. The germline V gene encodes CDR1 MDHEN and CDR2 SYDVKM. V dropped 2 bases and J dropped 0 bases, with 20 bases sitting between them. The CDR3 region has the DNA TGTGCCAGCAGTTTACGATTCCTGATAGGATCAAATAGCAATCAGCCCCAGCATTTT. This codes for CASSLRFLIGSNSNQPQHF.

The genes are TRBV13 and TRBJ2-5; D remains ambiguous. Germline CDR1 is PRHDT and CDR2 is FYEKMQ (reference sequence). Trimming cost V 6 bases and J 4 bases, with 6 bases left between them. This CDR3 is 11 amino acids long. The CDR3 loop reads CASSYIETQYF. CDR3 nucleotides: TGTGCCAGCAGTTACATAGAGACCCAGTACTTC.

V gene TRBV7-3 combines with J gene TRBJ1-1; TRBD1 agrees at 10 bases. Looked up from germline, CDR1 is SGHTA and CDR2 is FQGTGA. V was pared by 5 bases and J by 2 bases, with 8 bases of the junction left unmatched. The CDR3 runs 16 residues. CDR3 nucleotide sequence: TGTGCCAGCAGCCTGACGGGACAGGGGCCCAACACTGAAGCTTTCTTT. Translation gives CASSLTGQGPNTEAFF.

The J gene is TRBJ2-7, the V gene TRBV7-9, with TRBD1 matching 7 bases. Germline V lookup: CDR1 SEHNR, CDR2 FQNEAQ (reference sequence). This CDR3 has 15 amino acids. Germline trimming cut 2 bases from V and 0 bases from J; bases unmatched to any gene: 4. CDR3 DNA: TGTGCCAGCAGCTTATACAGGGGACCCTCCTACGAGCAGTACTTC. This codes for CASSLYRGPSYEQYF.

The V and J genes are TRBV5-1 and TRBJ2-7; the D gene is possibly TRBD2 (6 bases). This CDR3 has 16 residues. Germline values: CDR1 SGHRS, CDR2 YFSETQ. V lost 5 bases to trimming and J lost 3 bases, with 21 bases between them. CDR3 DNA sequence: TGCGCCAGCAGGGGAAACTCCGGGACTTCGTTCTACGAGCAGTACTTC. Amino acid sequence: CASRGNSGTSFYEQYF.

The DNA of the CDR3 is TGTGCTAGTGGTGGCTGGAGGGGGGACCAAGAGACCCAGTACTTC. Protein product: CASGGWRGDQETQYF. The V call is TRBV12-5, the J call TRBJ2-5; possibly TRBD1 or TRBD2 for D (6 bases each). The CDR3 has 15 amino acids. CDR1 and CDR2 from the germline V gene are LGHNT and FRNRAP. V was shortened by 5 bases and J by 0 bases, with 13 bases between the two germline ends.

The chain carries TRBV5-6 and TRBJ2-1; D is ambiguous. The CDR3 runs 13 residues. Germline V lookup: CDR1 SGHDT, CDR2 YYEEEE. Trimming stripped 6 bases from V and 4 bases from J, with 11 bases between. The CDR3 region has the DNA TGTGCCAGCACCCTGGGCCCGTACAATGAGCAGTTCTTC. Translated: CASTLGPYNEQFF.

V gene TRBV12-5 combines with J gene TRBJ2-5, with TRBD2 as a possible D gene (5 bases). The DNA end lines up better with TRBJ2-7; the J call may be wrong. The length of the CDR3 is 18 residues. The germline V gene has CDR1 LGHNT and CDR2 FRNRAP. CDR3 bases: TGTGCTAGTGGTGGGCGTGGCCTCACGGGGTCTGGCCCCTACGAGCAGTACTTC. Residues: CASGGRGLTGSGPYEQYF.

The chain employs TRBV4-2 and TRBJ2-7; D call uncertain. This CDR3 has 13 residues. Germline CDR1 is LGHNA and CDR2 is YNFKEQ. V gave up 4 bases and J gave up 2 bases, with 9 bases separating them. The CDR3 nucleotides read TGTGCCAGCAGCCTCGGGTTCCCCTACGAGCAGTACTTC. The encoded protein is CASSLGFPYEQYF.

This clone has just one count. V and J are TRBV5-4 and TRBJ1-3; perhaps TRBD1 as D (5 bases). The CDR3 length is 15 residues. Looked up from germline, CDR1 is SGHNT and CDR2 is YYREEE (reference sequence). V lost 2 bases and J 0 bases, leaving 9 bases between the germline ends. The CDR3 here is CASSLDSNSGNTIYF. CDR3 DNA: TGTGCCAGCAGCTTAGACAGTAACTCTGGAAACACCATATATTTT.

The chain couples TRBV2 to TRBJ2-3; D ambiguous. There are 15 residues in the CDR3. V lost 6 bases to trimming and J lost 4 bases, with 17 bases between them. Germline V CDR1 and CDR2: SNHLY, FYNNEI. The CDR3 bases are TGTGCCAGCAGCCAATATCCCTCCCCGCCAGATACGCAGTATTTT. This translates into CASSQYPSPPDTQYF.

This chain joins TRBV7-6 and TRBJ1-1; D call uncertain. The germline V gene has CDR1 SGHVS and CDR2 FNYEAQ. The length of the CDR3 is 15 residues. Trimming took 4 bases from V and 1 from J, leaving 13 bases between them. The CDR3 is CASSSYRGSNTEAFF. CDR3 bases: TGTGCCAGCAGCTCTTACCGGGGATCGAACACTGAAGCTTTCTTT.

The CDR3 region is CASSDRETGANNEQFF. CDR3 bases: TGTGCCAGCAGCGACAGAGAAACAGGGGCCAACAATGAGCAGTTCTTC. The J gene is TRBJ2-1, the V gene TRBV6-4, with 7 bases identical to TRBD1. CDR3 length equals 16 residues. Germline lookup yields CDR1 MRHNA and CDR2 SNTAGT. V lost 6 bases and J lost 5; bases outside the gene matches: 13.

V is TRBV7-3 and J is TRBJ2-1; D gene ambiguous. This CDR3 spans 18 amino acids. V lost 2 bases to trimming and J lost 3 bases, with 20 bases between them. The germline gives CDR1 SGHTA, CDR2 FQGTGA. CDR3 nucleotide sequence: TGTGCCAGCAGCTTACGTAGTGACTCCCTGGGCCTCTACAATGAGCAGTTCTTC. This translates into CASSLRSDSLGLYNEQFF.

The table lists this clone with a count of one. The chain employs TRBV5-5 and TRBJ2-1; D may be TRBD2 (5 bases). This CDR3 has 13 residues. Looked up from germline, CDR1 is SGHKS and CDR2 is YYEKEE (reference sequence). Between the trimmed V and J ends, which lost 0 bases and 8 bases, there was a span of 9 bases. The CDR3 reads CASSLGWGDEQFF. CDR3 bases: TGTGCCAGCAGCTTGGGCTGGGGAGATGAGCAGTTCTTC.

The J gene is TRBJ2-3, the V gene TRBV27; D not resolved. The germline gives CDR1 MNHEY, CDR2 SMNVEV (reference sequence). The CDR3 runs to 15 residues. V was cut by 4 bases and J by 2 bases, with 13 bases left in between. The CDR3 is CASSSSLVTTDTQYF. DNA for the CDR3: TGTGCCAGCAGTTCATCCCTGGTGACCACAGATACGCAGTATTTT.

The chain combines TRBV5-1 with TRBJ2-2; 11 bases are shared with TRBD2. The CDR3 consists of 16 residues. The ends lost 2 bases at V and 4 bases at J; junction bases unmatched: 4. Germline CDR1 and CDR2: SGHRS and YFSETQ. The CDR3 is CASSLLAGGPTGELFF. The CDR3 DNA reads TGCGCCAGCAGCTTATTAGCGGGGGGGCCCACCGGGGAGCTGTTTTTT.

As DNA, the CDR3 is TGTGCCAGCAGCTTATCGGTGGGGGAGCTGTTTTTT. It specifies CASSLSVGELFF. The chain employs TRBV7-6 and TRBJ2-2; D is unresolved. Germline CDR1 SGHVS, CDR2 FNYEAQ. The CDR3 extends over 12 amino acids. V lost 2 bases to trimming and J lost 8 bases, with 6 bases between them. The full variable domain, with the rest looked up from reference TRBV7-6 and TRBJ2-2, is GAGVSQSPRYKVTKRGQDVALRCDPISGHVSLYWYRQALGQGPEFLTYFNYEAQQDKSGLPNDRFSAERPEGSISTLTIQRTEQRDSAMYRCASSLSVGELFFGEGSRLTVL.